This T cell receptor (beta chain) was identified in a study of shared clonotypes between healthy human individuals. Study-wide findings and caveats: Clonotypes shared by all four sorted-subset donors had higher generation probabilities than non-shared clonotypes. Relative to memory subsets, naive subsets generally showed larger estimated richness.

Details on this clone: Its antigen is still unknown.

Sorted-subset replicate PCRs used about 200 ng DNA, approximately 30,000 T cell genomes. Libraries were prepared by immunoSEQ multiplex PCR; TCRdb keeps only in-frame clonotypes and omits some of them. The data hold around 980,000 clones, with approximately 80% observed a single time. The CDR3 has 16 amino acids. CDR1 is SEHNR, CDR2 FQNEAQ, per germline (reference sequence). The germline V and J ends were trimmed by 3 bases and 0 bases, with 13 bases remaining between them. The sequence was obtained from a young man in good health. Some clones in this sample may be carry-over from other donors' samples. The chain is built from TRBV7-9 and TRBJ2-3, with a possible D match to TRBD1 (5 bases). The sequenced sample was memory CD4+ T cells from PBMCs. Subset given: CD45RA-negative fraction. CDR3 amino acids: CASSLLTGSSTDTQYF. CDR3 bases: TGTGCCAGCAGCTTGTTAACAGGTTCTAGCACAGATACGCAGTATTTT.